A single sample gave rise to the 20 T cell receptor beta chains below, sequenced in a study of T-cell reconstitution after alpha-beta-depleted transplantation in children. TCRbeta library preparation incorporated unique molecular identifiers. Each CDR3 protein is one row after TCRdb ran MiXCR on the PCR reads. The sample includes around 16,000 distinct CDR3 sequences, roughly 8.2% of them seen just once. Sequences were derived from PBMCs, mostly from graft donor cells, sampled 60 days after TCRalphabeta/CD19-depleted stem cell transplant. Receptors originate from a boy less than two years old who had a stem cell transplant for Wiskott-Aldrich syndrome, so the T cells may come from the graft donor.

In its sample, this clonotype was seen many times. This sequence joins TRBV3-1 and TRBJ1-6; D gene ambiguous. V shed 4 bases and J shed 8 bases, with 12 bases lying between them. CDR1 is LGHDT and CDR2 is YNNKEL in the germline V gene (reference sequence). The CDR3 spans 14 residues. The CDR3 coding sequence is TGTGCCAGCAGCCTCAGTGCCGAGGATTCACCCCTCCACTTT. This translates into CASSLSAEDSPLHF. Combining the CDR3 with reference TRBV3-1 and TRBJ1-6 gives the whole variable domain DTAVSQTPKYLVTQMGNDKSIKCEQNLGHDTMYWYKQDSKKFLKIMFSYNNKELIINETVPNRFSPKSPDKAHLNLHINSLELGDSAVYFCASSLSAEDSPLHFGNGTRLTVT.

Ten or more counts support this clonotype. The chain uses TRBV12-3 or TRBV12-4 and TRBJ2-5; D gene ambiguous. The V end lost 1 base, the J end lost 1 base, and 1 base lay between the germline ends. The CDR3 sequence is 12 residues long. This chain's CDR3 is CASSLGQETQYF. DNA of the CDR3: TGTGCCAGCAGTTTAGGCCAAGAGACCCAGTACTTC.

This clonotype was detected ten times or more. The V gene is TRBV20-1, the J gene TRBJ2-3; D remains ambiguous. Germline-derived CDR1 and CDR2 are DFQATT and SNEGSKA (reference sequence). V was cut by 6 bases and J by 4 bases, with 11 bases left in between. CDR3 size: 12 residues. The CDR3 nucleotides read TGCAGTGCCGGTCCCTTAGCAGATACGCAGTATTTT. Amino acids: CSAGPLADTQYF.

There are a few counts of this clonotype. V usage is TRBV10-3 and J usage is TRBJ2-3; 8 nucleotides line up with TRBD2. The CDR3 is 14 amino acids. Germline V gene sequence: CDR1 ENHRY, CDR2 SYGVKD. V gave up 8 bases and J gave up 0 bases; unmatched junction bases: 4. The CDR3 here is CAIATSGSTDTQYF. CDR3 DNA: TGTGCCATCGCTACTAGCGGAAGCACAGATACGCAGTATTTT.

In its sample, this clonotype was seen many times. The chain joins TRBV6-2 or TRBV6-3 to TRBJ2-4, with D possibly TRBD2 on 7 matching bases. Per germline, CDR1 MNHEY and CDR2 SVGEGT. The CDR3 sequence is 18 residues long. V was pared by 2 bases and J by 1 base, with 18 bases between. Here the CDR3 DNA reads TGTGCCAGCAGTTACCCGCTCAGGGGAGGGGGGGCCAAAAACATTCAGTACTTC. As protein: CASSYPLRGGGAKNIQYF.

This clonotype was counted only a few times. The chain recombines TRBV3-1 with TRBJ1-5; no clear D. Trimming left V 3 bases short and J 6 bases short, with 9 bases between. Germline values: CDR1 LGHDT, CDR2 YNNKEL (reference sequence). This CDR3 spans 13 amino acids. The CDR3 nucleotides are TGTGCCAGCAGCCAGGGCTTCGGTCAGCCCCAGCATTTT. It is translated as CASSQGFGQPQHF.

This clonotype was picked up a small number of times. The chain uses TRBV5-1 and TRBJ1-3; TRBD1 matches 8 bases. V was clipped by 4 bases and J by 2 bases; unmatched bases: 2. Germline V gene lookup returns CDR1 SGHRS and CDR2 YFSETQ. The CDR3 consists of 14 residues. CDR3 loop: CASSEQGAGNTIYF. For the CDR3, the DNA is TGCGCCAGCAGCGAACAGGGGGCTGGAAACACCATATATTTT.

The J gene is TRBJ1-2, the V gene TRBV30; D remains unclear. CDR3 length equals 14 residues. The V gene's germline CDR1 is GTSNPN and CDR2 SVGIG (reference sequence). Trimming stripped 4 bases from V and 4 bases from J, with 16 bases between. The CDR3 DNA is TGTGCCTGGACTCGACTGACACCCGGCTATGGCTACACCTTC. It yields the protein CAWTRLTPGYGYTF.

This clonotype was recorded at least ten times. The chain links TRBV7-9 to TRBJ2-3; tentatively, D is TRBD2 (6 bases). Trimming took 5 bases from V and 4 from J, leaving 16 bases between them. In germline, CDR1 is SEHNR, CDR2 FQNEAQ (reference sequence). The CDR3 sequence is 15 residues long. CDR3 region: CASSPTRLNPDTQYF. The CDR3 nucleotides read TGTGCCAGCAGCCCGACTAGGTTGAATCCAGATACGCAGTATTTT. Full variable domain (remainder filled in from reference TRBV7-9 and TRBJ2-3): DTGVSQNPRHKITKRGQNVTFRCDPISEHNRLYWYRQTLGQGPEFLTYFQNEAQLEKSRLLSDRFSAERPKGSFSTLEIQRTEQGDSAMYLCASSPTRLNPDTQYFGPGTRLTVL.

This clonotype showed up many times. The rearrangement links TRBV20-1 to TRBJ2-1; TRBD1 might be the D (6 bases). Germline V gene lookup returns CDR1 DFQATT and CDR2 SNEGSKA (reference sequence). This CDR3 contains 18 residues. Trimming left V 1 base short and J 1 base short, with 20 bases between. The CDR3 nucleotides read TGCAGTGCTAGAGTTTCCGGCAGGGGAAAAGGTTCCTACAATGAGCAGTTCTTC. Amino acids: CSARVSGRGKGSYNEQFF.

Relative to its sample, this clonotype is medium-sized (0.01 to 0.1%). The chain is built from TRBV24-1 and TRBJ2-3; TRBD1 matches at 9 bases. The V gene end was trimmed by 1 base and the J gene end by 3 bases; junction bases not matched to a gene: 1. Germline loops: CDR1 KGHDR, CDR2 SFDVKD. The CDR3 contains 15 residues. The CDR3 DNA reads as TGTGCCACCAGTGATTTTGGGACAGGGACAGATACGCAGTATTTT. Its translation: CATSDFGTGTDTQYF.

This clonotype appeared many times. The CDR3 DNA follows: TGTGCCAGCAGTTTTGGGGGGGCCCAGCCCCAGCATTTT. Translated, it gives CASSFGGAQPQHF. J is TRBJ1-5 and V is TRBV27, with TRBD1 as a possible D gene (6 bases). Trimming stripped 3 bases from V and 7 bases from J, with 10 bases between. The CDR3 totals 13 residues. Germline assignment: CDR1 MNHEY and CDR2 SMNVEV (reference sequence).

Ten or more counts support this clonotype. This rearrangement joins TRBV29-1 to TRBJ2-3; 7 bases agree with TRBD2. Germline V gives CDR1 SQVTM, CDR2 ANQGSEA. The CDR3 spans 14 residues. The V segment lost 7 bases and the J segment 6 bases; nucleotides outside the gene matches: 13. Here the CDR3 reads CSARRGGSPDTQYF. The DNA of the CDR3 is TGCAGCGCCCGACGGGGCGGGAGCCCCGATACGCAGTATTTT.

This clonotype occurred many times. V and J are TRBV5-1 and TRBJ2-3; D assignment may be TRBD1 or TRBD2 (5 bases each). Germline V gene lookup returns CDR1 SGHRS and CDR2 YFSETQ. This CDR3 contains 13 residues. The V end lost 3 bases, the J end lost 2 bases, and 7 bases lay between the germline ends. The CDR3 nucleotides are TGCGCCAGCAGCTCGGGGCCCACAGATACGCAGTATTTT. Its protein product is CASSSGPTDTQYF.

This clonotype came up many times. The chain uses TRBV29-1 and TRBJ2-2; the D is unclear. Germline V gives CDR1 SQVTM, CDR2 ANQGSEA. The CDR3 is made up of 14 amino acids. Trimming stripped 7 bases from V and 2 bases from J, with 14 bases between. The CDR3 spells CSALNGPNTGELFF. In DNA form, the CDR3 reads TGCAGCGCCTTAAACGGGCCTAACACCGGGGAGCTGTTTTTT.

Within the sample, this clonotype is medium-sized. The chain links TRBV10-3 to TRBJ2-1; possible D gene TRBD2, 5 bases. Germline assignment: CDR1 ENHRY and CDR2 SYGVKD. V was clipped by 6 bases and J by 0 bases, with 9 bases between them. The CDR3 consists of 14 residues. The DNA of the CDR3 is TGTGCCATCAGCCATACTAGCTCCTACAATGAGCAGTTCTTC. This gives the protein CAISHTSSYNEQFF.

This clonotype was counted many times. V and J are TRBV5-1 and TRBJ2-7; 8 bases line up with TRBD1. CDR1 and CDR2 from the germline V gene are SGHRS and YFSETQ. This CDR3 is 14 amino acids long. The junction had 6 bases not matched to a gene; V was cut back by 4 bases and J by 3 bases. The CDR3 loop reads CASSETGAGYEQYF. The CDR3 DNA reads as TGCGCCAGCAGCGAGACAGGGGCTGGCTACGAGCAGTACTTC.

This clonotype was seen more than once but under ten times. The J gene is TRBJ2-3, the V gene TRBV15; weak D call: TRBD1 (5 bases). Trimming shortened V by 4 bases and J by 1 base, and 12 bases separated the two germline ends. This CDR3 comprises 15 residues. Germline CDR1 LNHNV, CDR2 YYDKDF (reference sequence). The CDR3 coding sequence is TGTGCCACCAGCATTTCTTGCAGGGGCACAGATACGCAGTATTTT. Translation gives CATSISCRGTDTQYF.

CDR3 nucleotide sequence: TGTGCCAGCAGCTTAATTTCATGCATTTCACCCCTCCACTTT. Its protein product is CASSLISCISPLHF. The chain uses TRBV7-8 and TRBJ1-6; D call uncertain. Germline V CDR1 and CDR2: SGHVS, FQNEAQ. The CDR3 is made up of 14 amino acids. The V gene lost 2 bases and the J gene lost 9 bases, with 11 bases spanning the gap.

This clonotype was observed at least ten times. The rearrangement joins TRBV5-1 to TRBJ2-7; TRBD2 aligns across 8 bases. Unmatched junction bases numbered 3, after V lost 1 base and J lost 3 bases. This CDR3 region has 14 residues. From germline, CDR1 is SGHRS and CDR2 YFSETQ. In DNA form, the CDR3 reads TGCGCCAGCAGCTTGACGGGAGGGCACTACGAGCAGTACTTC. Translation gives CASSLTGGHYEQYF. The full variable domain, rest sourced from reference TRBV5-1 and TRBJ2-7, is KAGVTQTPRYLIKTRGQQVTLSCSPISGHRSVSWYQQTPGQGLQFLFEYFSETQRNKGNFPGRFSGRQFSNSRSEMNVSTLELGDSALYLCASSLTGGHYEQYFGPGTRLTVT.